This TCR beta chain appears in the sequencing data of a study of blood T cell repertoires in COVID-19. Sequencing was performed with immunoSEQ multiplex PCR; in TCRdb, only in-frame clones are kept and a portion is missing. The sample yields roughly 240,000 clones, more than 80% seen once. V was clipped by 0 bases and J by 7 bases, with 12 bases between them. Looked up from germline, CDR1 is GTSNPN and CDR2 is SVGIG (reference sequence). The CDR3 sequence is 13 residues long. The source of this sequence is a man aged 50-59 years who had been exposed to COVID-19. Sequenced sample: PBMCs or T cells enriched from blood (not recorded which). This rearrangement joins TRBV30 to TRBJ1-2; weak D call: TRBD1 (5 bases). The CDR3 DNA reads TGTGCCTGGAGTGTAGGGGATACGATTGGCTACACCTTC. Translating gives CAWSVGDTIGYTF.